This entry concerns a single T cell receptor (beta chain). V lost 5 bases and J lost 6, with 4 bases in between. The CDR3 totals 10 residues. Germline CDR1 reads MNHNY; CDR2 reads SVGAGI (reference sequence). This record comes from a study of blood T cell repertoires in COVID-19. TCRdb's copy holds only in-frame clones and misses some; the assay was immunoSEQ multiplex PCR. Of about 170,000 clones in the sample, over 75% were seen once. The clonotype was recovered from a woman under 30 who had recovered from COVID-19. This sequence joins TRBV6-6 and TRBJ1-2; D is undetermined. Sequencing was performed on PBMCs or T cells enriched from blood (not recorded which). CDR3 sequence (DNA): TGTGCCAGCAGTAGAGATGGCTACACCTTC. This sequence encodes CASSRDGYTF.